The 27 T cell receptor beta chains presented below share a single source sample, sequenced in a study of T cells after yellow fever vaccination. One entry per CDR3 protein, called by TCRdb with MiXCR from the 5' RACE reads. The table has about 350,000 distinct CDR3 sequences, less than 9.5% seen once. The sample consisted of PBMCs, taken more than 40 days after the first yellow fever vaccination. All receptors come from a man aged 18 to 35 who received the YFV17D yellow fever vaccine.

This chain uses TRBV4-3 with TRBJ1-2, with D unresolved. V was cut by 0 bases and J by 1 base, with 9 bases left in between. The CDR3 sequence is 15 residues long. Looked up from germline, CDR1 is LGHNA and CDR2 is YSLEER. In DNA form, the CDR3 reads TGCGCCAGCAGCCAAGAGTCAAACAATAACTATGGCTACACCTTC. Translated, it gives CASSQESNNNYGYTF.

This clonotype has just a few counts. The CDR3 DNA reads TGTGCCAGCAGTCCCCGTATCGGGGATGGGCGCGAGCAGTACTTC. This translates into CASSPRIGDGREQYF. This sequence joins TRBV2 and TRBJ2-7; tentative D call: TRBD2 (5 bases). The V and J ends lost 5 bases and 6 bases respectively, with 20 bases between them. The CDR3 is made up of 15 amino acids. Germline assignment: CDR1 SNHLY and CDR2 FYNNEI.

V and J are TRBV27 and TRBJ2-2; 10 bases line up with TRBD1. V lost 5 bases, J lost 5 bases, and 8 bases stayed unmatched. The CDR3 consists of 16 residues. Germline lookup yields CDR1 MNHEY and CDR2 SMNVEV (reference sequence). CDR3 nucleotides: TGTGCCAGCAGTGCGAGACAGGGGGCGCGAACCGGGGAGCTGTTTTTT. As protein: CASSARQGARTGELFF.

The rearrangement joins TRBV20-1 to TRBJ1-2; D unresolved. Germline V gives CDR1 DFQATT, CDR2 SNEGSKA (reference sequence). With 3 bases removed from V and 4 bases from J, the gap between germline ends came to 9 bases. The CDR3 spans 12 residues. CDR3 sequence: CSASPSGYGYTF. The CDR3, as DNA: TGCAGTGCTAGCCCAAGCGGCTATGGCTACACCTTC.

This clonotype was observed a few times. This chain connects TRBV5-5 to TRBJ2-7; D is possibly TRBD1 (5 bases). Per germline, CDR1 SGHKS and CDR2 YYEKEE (reference sequence). The CDR3 is 15 residues long. Trimming stripped 4 bases from V and 2 bases from J, with 16 bases between. CDR3 protein: CASSMRTWDAYEQYV. The DNA of the CDR3 is TGTGCCAGCAGCATGAGGACATGGGATGCCTACGAGCAGTACGTC.

The genes are TRBV5-1 and TRBJ1-1; D remains ambiguous. Germline CDR1 is SGHRS and CDR2 is YFSETQ. The V end was cut by 1 base, the J end by 1 base, with 11 bases between. The CDR3 sequence is 15 residues long. Here the CDR3 DNA reads TGCGCCAGCAGCTTGATTGTCGGAGAGAACACTGAAGCTTTCTTT. This codes for CASSLIVGENTEAFF.

This clonotype was counted between two and nine times. V is TRBV4-3 and J is TRBJ1-1; weak D call: TRBD1 (5 bases). Germline V gene lookup returns CDR1 LGHNA and CDR2 YSLEER. The CDR3 sequence is 14 residues long. Trimming removed 0 bases at V and 3 bases at J, with 8 bases between. The DNA of the CDR3 is TGCGCCAGCAGCCAAGACAGGGCTGACACTGAAGCTTTCTTT. Translated, it gives CASSQDRADTEAFF.

This clonotype was detected many times. V gene TRBV11-2 combines with J gene TRBJ2-1; 12 bases match TRBD2. The CDR3 runs to 16 residues. The germline V gene encodes CDR1 SGHAT and CDR2 FQNNGV. Losses at the gene ends were 3 bases for V and 7 bases for J; bases not matched to a gene: 7. This CDR3 reads CASSLSTSGGMNEQFF. DNA of the CDR3: TGTGCCAGCAGCTTGTCTACTAGCGGGGGGATGAATGAGCAGTTCTTC.

This clonotype was counted at least ten times. This chain joins TRBV6-2 or TRBV6-3 and TRBJ2-2; D is undetermined. The germline V and J ends were trimmed by 5 bases and 5 bases, with 6 bases remaining between them. Germline V gene lookup returns CDR1 MNHEY and CDR2 SVGEGT. This CDR3 spans 12 amino acids. The CDR3: CASSPWTGELFF. CDR3 nucleotide sequence: TGTGCCAGCAGTCCATGGACCGGGGAGCTGTTTTTT.

This chain links TRBV11-2 with TRBJ1-1; D ambiguous. Germline V CDR1 and CDR2: SGHAT, FQNNGV. V was shortened by 1 base and J by 0 bases, with 9 bases between the two germline ends. CDR3 length: 15 amino acids. The DNA for the CDR3 is TGTGCCAGCAGCTTAGTGTCAGGAATGAACACTGAAGCTTTCTTT. This gives the protein CASSLVSGMNTEAFF.

There are a few counts of this clonotype. This chain connects TRBV25-1 to TRBJ2-1, with D tentatively TRBD1 or TRBD2 (6 bases each). Trimming shortened V by 6 bases and J by 2 bases, and 11 bases separated the two germline ends. This CDR3 is built from 14 residues. In germline, CDR1 is MGHDK, CDR2 SYGVNS. The CDR3 sequence is CASREGGTYNEQFF. The CDR3 DNA reads as TGTGCCAGCAGGGAAGGGGGGACCTACAATGAGCAGTTCTTC.

This rearrangement joins TRBV12-3 or TRBV12-4 to TRBJ2-2; no definite D call. CDR3 length: 16 amino acids. V was pared by 6 bases and J by 2 bases, with 16 bases between. The CDR3 reads CASSDPKLLNTGELFF. The CDR3 nucleotides are TGTGCCAGCAGCGATCCTAAACTATTAAACACCGGGGAGCTGTTTTTT.

The rearrangement joins TRBV7-2 to TRBJ2-7; TRBD1 agrees at 8 bases. Unmatched junction bases numbered 11, after V lost 4 bases and J lost 3 bases. Germline V gene lookup returns CDR1 SGHTA and CDR2 FQGNSA. The CDR3 consists of 16 residues. Here the CDR3 reads CASSWPDRAGFYEQYF. DNA of the CDR3: TGTGCCAGCAGCTGGCCGGACAGGGCAGGCTTCTACGAGCAGTACTTC. The complete variable domain, with remaining parts taken from reference TRBV7-2 and TRBJ2-7, reads GAGVSQSPSNKVTEKGKDVELRCDPISGHTALYWYRQSLGQGLEFLIYFQGNSAPDKSGLPSDRFSAERTGGSVSTLTIQRTQQEDSAVYLCASSWPDRAGFYEQYFGPGTRLTVT.

A few counts support this clonotype. V usage is TRBV27 and J usage is TRBJ2-6; D uncertain. The CDR3 consists of 16 residues. Germline V gene sequence: CDR1 MNHEY, CDR2 SMNVEV (reference sequence). V was pared by 5 bases and J by 0 bases, with 11 bases between. CDR3 region: CASSPEWSSGANVLTF. The CDR3 coding sequence is TGTGCCAGCAGTCCCGAGTGGAGCTCTGGGGCCAACGTCCTGACTTTC. Full variable domain (outside the CDR3, taken from reference TRBV27 and TRBJ2-6): EAQVTQNPRYLITVTGKKLTVTCSQNMNHEYMSWYRQDPGLGLRQIYYSMNVEVTDKGDVPEGYKVSRKEKRNFPLILESPSPNQTSLYFCASSPEWSSGANVLTFGAGSRLTVL.

J is TRBJ1-3 and V is TRBV12-3 or TRBV12-4; D remains unclear. The germline V and J ends were trimmed by 7 bases and 0 bases, with 13 bases remaining between them. The CDR3 runs to 15 residues. In nucleotides, the CDR3 is TGTGCCAGCACCCCCGGGGTTAGCTCTGGAAACACCATATATTTT. As protein: CASTPGVSSGNTIYF.

This CDR3 reads CASSLLGTGGYEQFF. The CDR3 DNA reads TGTGCCAGCAGCTTATTAGGGACAGGGGGCTATGAGCAGTTCTTC. The rearrangement links TRBV7-9 to TRBJ2-1; 12 bases agree with TRBD1. Trimming cost V 2 bases and J 8 bases; bases outside gene matches: 4. CDR3 length equals 15 residues. Looked up from germline, CDR1 is SEHNR and CDR2 is FQNEAQ (reference sequence).

This clonotype was picked up a small number of times. V gene TRBV20-1 combines with J gene TRBJ2-3, with 7 bases matching TRBD1. CDR1 and CDR2 from the germline V gene are DFQATT and SNEGSKA (reference sequence). CDR3 length equals 15 residues. V shed 2 bases and J 1 base; nucleotides not matched to a gene: 6. The CDR3 nucleotides are TGCAGTGCTAGATCGATCCAGGGGGGCACAGATACGCAGTATTTT. This encodes CSARSIQGGTDTQYF.

This clonotype has a handful of counts. The rearrangement joins TRBV11-3 to TRBJ1-5; tentative D call: TRBD1 (5 bases). The CDR3 covers 21 residues. The V gene's germline CDR1 is SGHNT and CDR2 YENEEA. Trimming removed 3 bases from V and 0 bases from J, with 27 bases in between. The CDR3 nucleotides are TGTGCCAGCAGCTTCCAGGTGGCCGTATGGGGGGGACCGTATAGCAATCAGCCCCAGCATTTT. Its translation is CASSFQVAVWGGPYSNQPQHF.

The chain is built from TRBV5-1 and TRBJ2-3, with TRBD1 identical over 11 bases. J was trimmed by 8 bases and V by 3 bases; bases with no gene match: 2. This CDR3 is 13 amino acids long. CDR1 SGHRS and CDR2 YFSETQ come from the germline V gene. CDR3 region: CASSWDRGATQYF. The CDR3 bases are TGCGCCAGCAGCTGGGACAGGGGGGCTACGCAGTATTTT.

This clonotype came up a few times. This sequence joins TRBV3-1 and TRBJ2-1; D call uncertain. From germline, CDR1 is LGHDT and CDR2 YNNKEL (reference sequence). The CDR3 covers 13 residues. Trimming took 3 bases from V and 5 from J, leaving 8 bases between them. The CDR3 sequence: CASSQVYDNEQFF. The CDR3 nucleotides read TGTGCCAGCAGCCAGGTCTATGACAATGAGCAGTTCTTC.

V and J are TRBV7-9 and TRBJ1-2; no definite D call. CDR3 length: 14 amino acids. The germline CDR1 and CDR2 sequences are SEHNR and FQNEAQ (reference sequence). The germline V and J ends were trimmed by 5 bases and 1 base, with 11 bases remaining between them. The CDR3 DNA sequence: TGTGCCAGCAGCCCGGGTCGGTTTAACTATGGCTACACCTTC. This translates into CASSPGRFNYGYTF.

This chain joins TRBV7-2 and TRBJ2-7; TRBD1 aligns across 8 bases. The closer fit of TRBJ2-5 to the DNA end suggests the J call may be wrong. The CDR3 has 17 residues. Germline-derived CDR1 and CDR2 are SGHTA and FQGNSA. CDR3 loop: CASSLGGTGAPQETQYF. The DNA for the CDR3 is TGTGCCAGCAGCTTAGGTGGGACAGGTGCCCCCCAAGAGACCCAGTACTTC.

This clonotype was detected many times. J is TRBJ2-5 and V is TRBV25-1; 7 positions match TRBD1. The CDR3 consists of 14 residues. The germline V gene has CDR1 MGHDK and CDR2 SYGVNS. Trimming took 2 bases from V and 5 from J; bases not matched to a gene: 5. CDR3 coding DNA: TGTGCCAGCAGTGAAACAGGGGTCAGGGAGACCCAGTACTTC. Translation: CASSETGVRETQYF.

This clonotype has more than one count but fewer than ten. The rearrangement joins TRBV6-1 to TRBJ1-2; D uncertain. Germline-derived CDR1 and CDR2 are MNHNS and SASEGT. The CDR3 consists of 18 residues. Trimming took 5 bases from V and 5 from J, leaving 27 bases between them. This CDR3 is CASSLPPGIRNGRYGYTF. CDR3 bases: TGTGCCAGCAGTCTCCCTCCTGGGATAAGAAACGGGCGTTATGGCTACACCTTC.

V is TRBV7-2 and J is TRBJ2-1; 10 bases are a match to TRBD2. The CDR3 sequence is 17 residues long. V was pared by 6 bases and J by 4 bases, with 12 bases of the junction left unmatched. CDR1 and CDR2 (germline): SGHTA, FQGNSA. Here the CDR3 reads CASSLSSGGEYYNEQFF. The CDR3, as DNA: TGTGCCAGCAGTCTCTCAAGCGGGGGGGAGTATTACAATGAGCAGTTCTTC.

The chain links TRBV24-1 to TRBJ2-3, with TRBD1 as a possible D gene (5 bases). CDR3 length: 13 amino acids. The ends were cut back, 0 bases at V and 9 bases at J, with 9 bases in the middle. The germline gives CDR1 KGHDR, CDR2 SFDVKD. Written as DNA, the CDR3 is TGTGCCACCAGTGATTTGAATTCAGGGACGCAGTATTTT. Protein product: CATSDLNSGTQYF.

This clonotype was recorded at least ten times. The V and J genes are TRBV4-3 and TRBJ1-6; possible D gene TRBD1, 6 bases. The V gene lost 2 bases and the J gene lost 8 bases, with 16 bases spanning the gap. CDR1 is LGHNA, CDR2 YSLEER, per germline. The CDR3 consists of 16 residues. In nucleotides, the CDR3 is TGCGCCAGCAGCCAAATTCAGGGGCCAAGGGATTCACCCCTCCACTTT. This encodes CASSQIQGPRDSPLHF.